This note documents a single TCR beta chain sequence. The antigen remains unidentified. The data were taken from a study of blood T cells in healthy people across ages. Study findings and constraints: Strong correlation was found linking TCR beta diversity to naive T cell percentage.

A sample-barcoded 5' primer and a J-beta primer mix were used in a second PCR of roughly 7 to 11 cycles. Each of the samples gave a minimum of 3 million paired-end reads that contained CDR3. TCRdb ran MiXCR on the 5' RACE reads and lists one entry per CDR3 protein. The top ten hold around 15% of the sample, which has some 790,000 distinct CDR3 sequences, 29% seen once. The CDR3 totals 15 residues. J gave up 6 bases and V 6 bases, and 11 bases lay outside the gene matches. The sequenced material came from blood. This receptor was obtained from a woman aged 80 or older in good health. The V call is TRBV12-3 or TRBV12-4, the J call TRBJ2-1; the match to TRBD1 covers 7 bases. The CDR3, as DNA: TGTGCCAGCAGCCCCGACAGGGAGCCCGGCAATGAGCAGTTCTTC. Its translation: CASSPDREPGNEQFF.